The sequence of this TCR beta chain was determined in a study of T cell responses to AZD1222 COVID-19 vaccine. V was trimmed by 1 base and J by 15 bases, leaving 24 bases between them. CDR3 length: 16 amino acids. The V gene's germline CDR1 is SNHLY and CDR2 FYNNEI. Method: immunoSEQ multiplex PCR; TCRdb's copy keeps in-frame clones and lacks some. This repertoire shows 100,000 or so clones, 90% found once; its top ten account for 1% to 1.5%. This sequence originates from an adult in good health. The chain links TRBV2 to TRBJ2-2; TRBD2 is a possible D gene (6 bases). Sequenced here: peripheral blood, sampled on day 0 of AZD1222 vaccination. The CDR3 here is CASSEGGLPGSRVLFF. The CDR3 nucleotides are TGTGCCAGCAGTGAAGGGGGACTGCCCGGCAGCCGGGTGTTGTTTTTT.